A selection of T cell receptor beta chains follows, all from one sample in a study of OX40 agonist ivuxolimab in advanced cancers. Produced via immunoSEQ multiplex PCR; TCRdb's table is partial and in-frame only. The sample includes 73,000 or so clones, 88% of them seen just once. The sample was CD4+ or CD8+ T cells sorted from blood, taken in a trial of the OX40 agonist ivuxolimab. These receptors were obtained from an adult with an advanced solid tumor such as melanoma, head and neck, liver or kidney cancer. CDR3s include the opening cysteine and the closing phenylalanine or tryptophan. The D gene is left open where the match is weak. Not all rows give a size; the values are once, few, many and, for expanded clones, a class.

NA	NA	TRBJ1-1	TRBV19	CASSMDHGGRYTEAFF	TGTGCCAGTAGTATGGATCACGGGGGGCGGTACACTGAAGCTTTCTTT
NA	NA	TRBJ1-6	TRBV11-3	CASSSRSRPSSSYNSPLHF	TGTGCCAGCAGCTCGCGGAGCAGGCCTTCAAGCTCCTATAATTCACCCCTCCACTTT
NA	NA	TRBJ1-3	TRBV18	CASSDQEGVGNTIYF	TGTGCCAGCTCAGACCAGGAAGGGGTCGGAAACACCATATATTTT
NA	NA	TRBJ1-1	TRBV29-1	CSVVSRSHTEAFF	TGCAGCGTTGTGTCTAGATCCCACACTGAAGCTTTCTTT
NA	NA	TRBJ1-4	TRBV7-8	CASSLGLTNEKLFF	TGTGCCAGCAGCTTAGGACTGACTAATGAAAAACTGTTTTTT
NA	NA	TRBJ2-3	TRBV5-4	CASSASQGRGTDTQYF	TGTGCCAGCAGCGCGTCTCAGGGTAGGGGCACAGATACGCAGTATTTT
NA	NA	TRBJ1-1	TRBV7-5	CARSLLQATVTEAFF	TGTGCCAGAAGCTTACTACAGGCTACTGTCACTGAAGCTTTCTTT
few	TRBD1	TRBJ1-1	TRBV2	CASSVQGANTEAFF	TGTGCCAGCAGTGTCCAGGGGGCGAACACTGAAGCTTTCTTT
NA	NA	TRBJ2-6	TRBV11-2	CASSPLRSGANVLTF	TGTGCCAGCAGCCCCCTCCGCTCTGGGGCCAACGTCCTGACTTTC
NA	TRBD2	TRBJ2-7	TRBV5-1	CASSDGTSGTYEQYF	TGCGCCAGCAGCGATGGGACTAGCGGGACCTACGAGCAGTACTTC
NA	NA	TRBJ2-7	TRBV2	CASSEGDKHPYEQYF	TGTGCCAGCAGTGAGGGGGACAAGCACCCCTACGAGCAGTACTTC
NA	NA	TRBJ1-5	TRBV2	CASRGSGGQPQHF	TGTGCCAGCCGTGGGTCCGGAGGGCAGCCCCAGCATTTT
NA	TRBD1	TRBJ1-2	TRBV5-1	CASGPGQENYGYTF	TGCGCCAGTGGTCCGGGACAGGAAAACTATGGCTACACCTTC
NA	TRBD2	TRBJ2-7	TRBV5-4	CASSLGGLVYEQYF	TGTGCCAGCAGCTTGGGGGGACTAGTATACGAGCAGTACTTC
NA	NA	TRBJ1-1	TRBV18	CASSQGLENTEAFF	TGTGCCAGCTCACAGGGGCTTGAGAACACTGAAGCTTTCTTT
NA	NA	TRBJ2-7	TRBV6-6	CASSSGEVYEQYF	TGTGCCAGCAGCTCAGGGGAGGTCTACGAGCAGTACTTC
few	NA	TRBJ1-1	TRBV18	CASSPGAEDEAFF	TGTGCCAGCTCACCAGGGGCAGAAGATGAAGCTTTCTTT
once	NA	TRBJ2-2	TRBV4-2	CASSLVTSPGELFF	TGTGCCAGCAGCCTCGTAACATCTCCCGGGGAGCTGTTTTTT
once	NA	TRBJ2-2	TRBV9	CASSVYRDAGELFF	TGTGCCAGCAGCGTATATCGAGACGCCGGGGAGCTGTTTTTT
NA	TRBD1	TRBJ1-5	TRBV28	CASSSAGTGSNQPQHF	TGTGCCAGCAGTTCGGCCGGGACAGGGAGCAATCAGCCCCAGCATTTT
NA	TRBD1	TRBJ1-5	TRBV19	CASSRAAGTGGHQPQHF	TGTGCCAGTAGTAGAGCAGCCGGGACAGGGGGGCATCAGCCCCAGCATTTT
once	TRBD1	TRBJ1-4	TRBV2	CASSGVMGQGYEKLFF	TGTGCCAGCAGTGGTGTTATGGGACAGGGGTATGAAAAACTGTTTTTT
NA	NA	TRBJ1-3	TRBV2	CASTLGGVGNTIYF	TGTGCCAGCACCCTCGGGGGGGTTGGAAACACCATATATTTT
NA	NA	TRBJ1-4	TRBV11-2	CASSSYPQGGLFF	TGTGCCAGCAGCTCATACCCCCAGGGTGGACTGTTTTTT
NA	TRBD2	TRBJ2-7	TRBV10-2	CASSSSGGLNEQYF	TGCGCCAGCAGCTCTAGCGGGGGGCTGAACGAGCAGTACTTC
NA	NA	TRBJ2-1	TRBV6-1	CASSPQRFNEQFF	TGTGCCAGCAGTCCTCAAAGGTTCAATGAGCAGTTCTTC
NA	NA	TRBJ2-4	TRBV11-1	CASSPGPFGLGIQYF	TGTGCCAGCAGCCCGGGGCCGTTTGGGCTAGGCATTCAGTACTTC
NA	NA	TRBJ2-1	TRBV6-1	CASSESLNRAPRGFF	TGTGCCAGCAGTGAATCCCTCAACCGGGCCCCCCGGGGGTTCTTC
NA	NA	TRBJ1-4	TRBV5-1	CASSSEGAGGEKLFF	TGCGCCAGCAGCTCCGAAGGGGCGGGCGGCGAAAAACTGTTTTTT
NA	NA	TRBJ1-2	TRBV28	CASSDPYYGYTF	TGTGCCAGCAGTGACCCGTACTATGGCTACACCTTC
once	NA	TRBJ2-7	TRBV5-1	CASSVGRDGPYEQYF	TGCGCCAGCAGTGTTGGCCGGGACGGCCCCTACGAGCAGTACTTC
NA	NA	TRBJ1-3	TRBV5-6	CASSDPTGTGNTIYF	TGTGCCAGCAGCGACCCGACAGGTACTGGAAACACCATATATTTT
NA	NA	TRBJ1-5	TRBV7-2	CASSFSDLGNQPQHF	TGTGCCAGCAGCTTTTCGGACCTGGGGAATCAGCCCCAGCATTTT
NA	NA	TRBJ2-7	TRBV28	CASSPAMYPYEQYF	TGTGCCAGCAGCCCGGCTATGTATCCTTACGAGCAGTACTTC
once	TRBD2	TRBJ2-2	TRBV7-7	CASSPAGLAGTGELFF	TGTGCTAGCAGCCCGGCGGGACTAGCGGGTACCGGGGAGCTGTTTTTT
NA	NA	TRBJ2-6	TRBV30	CAFGATLASGANVLTF	TGTGCCTTCGGGGCCACCTTGGCCTCCGGGGCCAACGTCCTGACTTTC
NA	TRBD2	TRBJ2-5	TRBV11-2	CASSLALAGEETQYF	TGTGCCAGCAGCTTAGCTCTAGCGGGTGAAGAGACCCAGTACTTC
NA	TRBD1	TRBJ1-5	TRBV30	CAWSGTGMDQPQHF	TGTGCCTGGAGTGGGACAGGGATGGATCAGCCCCAGCATTTT
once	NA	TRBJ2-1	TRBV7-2	CASSLNGRSYNEQFF	TGTGCCAGCAGCTTAAATGGGAGGTCCTACAATGAGCAGTTCTTC
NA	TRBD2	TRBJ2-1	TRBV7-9	CASSSGLGTSGRQDEQFF	TGTGCCAGCAGCTCGGGGCTCGGGACTAGCGGGAGGCAGGATGAGCAGTTCTTC